A single sample is the source of the 21 T cell receptor beta chains below, sequenced in a study of shared clonotypes between healthy human individuals. Sequencing was performed with immunoSEQ multiplex PCR; in TCRdb, only in-frame clones are kept and a portion is missing. The profile shows 950,000 to 1,100,000 clones, roughly 75% of them singletons. What was sequenced was memory CD4+ T cells sorted from blood. As to subset: CD45RA-negative fraction. The receptor set was obtained from a man younger than 30 in good health.

This sequence joins TRBV6-6 and TRBJ1-1, with a weak D call TRBD1 (6 bases). The CDR3 has 11 residues. V was shortened by 6 bases and J by 8 bases, with 10 bases between the two germline ends. Germline V gene data show CDR1 as MNHNY and CDR2 as SVGAGI (reference sequence). In DNA, the CDR3 is TGTGCCAGCAGAGATGGGACAGAAGCTTTCTTT. This encodes CASRDGTEAFF.

This clone came up a few times. The chain couples TRBV10-3 to TRBJ1-6, with 7 bases lining up with TRBD1. Per the germline V gene, CDR1 is ENHRY and CDR2 is SYGVKD. This CDR3 spans 14 amino acids. J gave up 9 bases and V 7 bases, and 9 bases lay outside the gene matches. The CDR3 is CAITPDRAGSPLHF. The DNA for the CDR3 is TGTGCCATCACTCCCGACAGGGCGGGTTCACCCCTCCACTTT.

The rearrangement uses TRBV29-1 and TRBJ2-7; no reliable D call. CDR1 SQVTM and CDR2 ANQGSEA come from the germline V gene. CDR3 length equals 10 residues. The germline V and J ends were trimmed by 5 bases and 6 bases, with 8 bases remaining between them. The CDR3 DNA reads as TGCAGCGTTTTACAGACCGAGCAGTACTTC. Translated, it gives CSVLQTEQYF.

In DNA, the CDR3 is TGTGCCAGCAGCAACCCTGGGGAGGCGGAAGAGCAGTACTTC. Encoded protein: CASSNPGEAEEQYF. V is TRBV21-1 and J is TRBJ2-7; the D segment call TRBD2 is taken from the table without a DNA check. TRBV21-1 is a listed pseudogene. The CDR3 loop spans 14 amino acids.

The chain combines TRBV5-1 with TRBJ1-3, with D perhaps matching TRBD1 (6 bases). The CDR3 has 14 residues. V lost 1 base and J lost 4, with 9 bases in between. The germline gives CDR1 SGHRS, CDR2 YFSETQ. The CDR3 sequence: CASSLTGYGNTIYF. As DNA, the CDR3 is TGCGCCAGCAGCTTGACAGGGTACGGAAACACCATATATTTT.

The V and J genes are TRBV30 and TRBJ1-3; possible D gene TRBD1, 5 bases. Trimming cost V 2 bases and J 4 bases, with 12 bases left between them. The CDR3 runs 14 residues. Germline CDR1 GTSNPN, CDR2 SVGIG (reference sequence). The CDR3 region has the DNA TGTGCCTGGAGTCCCGGGGCGAAGGGAAACACCATATATTTT. As protein: CAWSPGAKGNTIYF.

The chain combines TRBV2 with TRBJ1-2; no definite D call. Germline V gene lookup returns CDR1 SNHLY and CDR2 FYNNEI. Trimming removed 3 bases at V and 8 bases at J, with 10 bases between. The CDR3 totals 12 residues. The CDR3 DNA is TGTGCCAGCAGTGATGGTGCGAGGGGCTACACCTTC. Its translation: CASSDGARGYTF.

This clone was seen only a few times. This chain uses TRBV30 with TRBJ1-5, with 8 bases that match TRBD1. Germline CDR1 reads GTSNPN; CDR2 reads SVGIG (reference sequence). Germline trimming cut 0 bases from V and 2 bases from J; bases unmatched to any gene: 6. CDR3 size: 16 residues. The CDR3 coding sequence is TGTGCCTGGAGTGTAGGCAAGACAGGGGGCAATCAGCCCCAGCATTTT. This codes for CAWSVGKTGGNQPQHF.

Note on this clone: Other DNA variants within this sample encode the same CDR3. The chain is built from TRBV7-2 and TRBJ2-7; unclear D gene. V lost 5 bases and J 0 bases, leaving 5 bases between the germline ends. Germline V gene lookup returns CDR1 SGHTA and CDR2 FQGNSA. CDR3 length: 12 residues. CDR3 bases: TGTGCCAGCAGCCCTAACTCCTACGAGCAGTACTTC. Amino acid sequence: CASSPNSYEQYF.

The V call is TRBV2, the J call TRBJ2-3; 7 nucleotides align to TRBD2. The V and J ends lost 7 bases and 0 bases, in that order; junction bases with no gene match: 4. CDR3 length: 14 amino acids. Germline V gives CDR1 SNHLY, CDR2 FYNNEI. Written as DNA, the CDR3 is TGTGCCAGCAACCGGGAGGCTAGCACAGATACGCAGTATTTT. This gives the protein CASNREASTDTQYF.

The J gene is TRBJ2-1, the V gene TRBV29-1; 15 positions match TRBD2. With V trimmed by 5 bases and J by 2 bases, 7 bases remained unmatched. Germline V lookup: CDR1 SQVTM, CDR2 ANQGSEA. This CDR3 spans 17 amino acids. The CDR3 region is CSVPGLAGGSAYNEQFF. DNA of the CDR3: TGCAGCGTTCCGGGACTAGCGGGGGGTTCCGCCTACAATGAGCAGTTCTTC.

The chain is built from TRBV9 and TRBJ1-3; a possible D gene is TRBD1 (6 bases). Germline lookup yields CDR1 SGDLS and CDR2 YYNGEE. Trimming pared 4 bases from V and 2 bases from J, leaving 19 bases between. The CDR3 is 17 residues long. The CDR3 loop reads CASSPQTGKGTGNTIYF. The CDR3 DNA reads TGTGCCAGCAGCCCCCAGACAGGAAAAGGGACTGGAAACACCATATATTTT. The whole variable domain, filled in from reference TRBV9 and TRBJ1-3, reads DSGVTQTPKHLITATGQRVTLRCSPRSGDLSVYWYQQSLDQGLQFLIQYYNGEERAKGNILERFSAQQFPDLHSELNLSSLELGDSALYFCASSPQTGKGTGNTIYFGEGSWLTVV.

This chain connects TRBV6-6 to TRBJ2-5; 8 bases line up with TRBD2. The junction had 6 bases not matched to a gene; V was cut back by 2 bases and J by 4 bases. Germline CDR1 and CDR2: MNHNY and SVGAGI (reference sequence). The CDR3 sequence is 15 residues long. Here the CDR3 reads CASSYTSGSGETQYF. The CDR3 DNA follows: TGTGCCAGCAGTTACACCAGCGGGAGTGGAGAGACCCAGTACTTC.

The V and J genes are TRBV11-2 and TRBJ2-7, with D possibly matching TRBD2 (6 bases). In germline, CDR1 is SGHAT, CDR2 FQNNGV. CDR3 length: 17 amino acids. Deletions cut 5 bases from V and 4 bases from J, with 24 bases between. CDR3 sequence: CASSLKGSGLVIYEQYF. Written as DNA, the CDR3 is TGTGCCAGCAGCCTCAAAGGGTCGGGACTCGTGATTTACGAGCAGTACTTC.

The chain couples TRBV5-6 to TRBJ2-7; D not resolved. CDR3 length: 13 amino acids. From germline, CDR1 is SGHDT and CDR2 YYEEEE. V lost 5 bases, J lost 7 bases, and 16 bases lay in between. The CDR3 spells CASSPDLVREQYF. The CDR3 DNA sequence: TGTGCCAGCAGTCCGGATCTCGTACGAGAGCAGTACTTC.

In its sample, this clone was seen once. CDR3 nucleotides: TGTGCCAGCAGTGACAGGGGGCCTCTCACCGGGGAGCTGTTTTTT. Translated, it gives CASSDRGPLTGELFF. The chain uses TRBV2 and TRBJ2-2, with 8 bases identical to TRBD1. Per germline, CDR1 SNHLY and CDR2 FYNNEI. V shed 3 bases, J shed 4 bases, and the junction held 4 bases outside the gene matches. CDR3 length equals 15 residues.

V and J are TRBV5-5 and TRBJ1-6, with 7 nucleotides matching TRBD1. Per the germline V gene, CDR1 is SGHKS and CDR2 is YYEKEE (reference sequence). V trimming: 2 bases; J trimming: 6 bases; junction bases outside the gene matches: 8. The CDR3 has 16 amino acids. The CDR3, as DNA: TGTGCCAGCAGCTTCACGGGTGGACAGGTTAATTCACCCCTCCACTTT. Its protein is CASSFTGGQVNSPLHF.

This clone has more than one count but fewer than ten. J is TRBJ1-6 and V is TRBV27; D gene uncertain. The CDR3 runs 15 residues. Trimming took 5 bases from V and 3 from J, leaving 11 bases between them. From germline, CDR1 is MNHEY and CDR2 SMNVEV (reference sequence). The CDR3: CASSIRLNYNSPLHF. The CDR3 bases are TGTGCCAGCAGTATACGACTGAACTATAATTCACCCCTCCACTTT.

The rearrangement uses TRBV29-1 and TRBJ2-3, with 10 positions matching TRBD2. Germline lookup yields CDR1 SQVTM and CDR2 ANQGSEA. J was trimmed by 2 bases and V by 1 base; bases with no gene match: 6. This CDR3 contains 16 residues. CDR3 DNA: TGCAGCGTTGAAGGGCTAGCGGGGGCCAACACAGATACGCAGTATTTT. This translates into CSVEGLAGANTDTQYF.

CDR3 loop: CASSAGSGPGQFF. The CDR3 DNA follows: TGTGCCAGCAGTGCAGGTAGCGGTCCGGGGCAGTTCTTC. This rearrangement joins TRBV2 to TRBJ2-1; D is possibly TRBD2 (6 bases). Germline CDR1 is SNHLY and CDR2 is FYNNEI. This CDR3 comprises 13 residues. Trimming left V 4 bases short and J 12 bases short, with 16 bases between.

The chain couples TRBV11-3 to TRBJ2-7; TRBD1 might be the D (5 bases). The CDR3 is made up of 13 amino acids. Per germline, CDR1 SGHNT and CDR2 YENEEA. The V end was cut by 4 bases, the J end by 6 bases, with 13 bases between. The CDR3 nucleotides read TGTGCCAGCAGCTCTAGTAGGGGTGGCGAGCAGTACTTC. This gives the protein CASSSSRGGEQYF.